This is a list of T cell receptor beta chains from one sample in a study of PD-L1 blockade in urothelial cancer. Profiled with immunoSEQ multiplex PCR; TCRdb holds only in-frame clones, not every one. Altogether tens of thousands of clones are present, about 85% being singletons, with the ten largest covering under 15%. The sample in question was PBMCs, obtained around atezolizumab (anti-PD-L1) treatment. These receptors originate from a man aged 55-75 years with urothelial cancer. Both conserved end residues are part of each CDR3. A D gene is named only where the DNA matches it firmly. Only some rows state a clone size, as once, few, many or a class for expanded clones.

v_gene	d_gene	j_gene	abundance	CDR3aa	CDR3nt
TRBV11-3	TRBD1	TRBJ2-7	NA	CASSHTGTVYEQYF	TGTGCCAGCAGCCACACCGGGACAGTCTACGAGCAGTACTTC
TRBV6-6	NA	TRBJ2-5	NA	CASSLRVETQYF	TGTGCCAGCAGTCTCCGGGTGGAGACCCAGTACTTC
TRBV27	TRBD2	TRBJ2-3	once	CASSLRGTAGGPDTQYF	TGTGCCAGCAGTTTAAGAGGGACGGCGGGAGGGCCTGATACGCAGTATTTT
TRBV4-1	NA	TRBJ1-5	few	CASSQDSRGRNQPQHF	TGCGCCAGCAGCCAAGATAGCAGGGGCCGCAATCAGCCCCAGCATTTT
TRBV7-4	TRBD2	TRBJ2-7	NA	CASSQKEQGTSGPTYEQYF	TGTGCCAGCAGTCAAAAGGAACAGGGGACTAGCGGGCCGACCTACGAGCAGTACTTC
TRBV2	NA	TRBJ2-3	NA	CASSARRGPTDTQYF	TGTGCCAGCAGTGCTCGGCGGGGACCCACAGATACGCAGTATTTT
TRBV5-1	TRBD1	TRBJ2-1	NA	CASSLSPDHRDRGYNEQFF	TGCGCCAGCAGCTTGTCTCCTGACCACCGGGACAGGGGTTACAATGAGCAGTTCTTC
TRBV4-3	NA	TRBJ2-1	NA	CASSQRGRPNEQFF	TGCGCCAGCAGCCAGCGGGGCCGCCCCAATGAGCAGTTCTTC
TRBV5-4	TRBD1	TRBJ2-7	NA	CASSCQTGKLYEQYF	TGTGCCAGCAGCTGTCAGACAGGGAAACTCTACGAGCAGTACTTC
TRBV27	NA	TRBJ1-4	NA	CASSFQGRLTPGSEKLFF	TGTGCCAGCAGTTTCCAGGGCAGATTAACTCCGGGTAGTGAAAAACTGTTTTTT
TRBV7-8	NA	TRBJ2-1	few	CASSSAGSYNEQFF	TGTGCCAGCAGCTCGGCGGGCTCCTACAATGAGCAGTTCTTC
TRBV6-1	TRBD1	TRBJ1-2	NA	CASRLGQGANYGYTF	TGTGCCAGCAGACTCGGACAGGGCGCTAACTATGGCTACACCTTC
TRBV10-2	NA	TRBJ2-2	NA	CASSESGFSTGELFF	TGCGCCAGCAGTGAGTCTGGCTTTTCGACCGGGGAGCTGTTTTTT
TRBV4-3	TRBD2	TRBJ2-6	NA	CASSQLAGSGANVLTF	TGCGCCAGCAGCCAACTAGCGGGCTCTGGGGCCAACGTCCTGACTTTC
TRBV18	NA	TRBJ1-2	NA	CASSAAGIGGYTF	TGTGCCAGCTCAGCCGCGGGAATAGGCGGCTACACCTTC
TRBV7-6	NA	TRBJ2-1	NA	CASSLASAGAYNEQFF	TGTGCCAGCAGCTTAGCGTCAGCAGGGGCCTACAATGAGCAGTTCTTC
TRBV28	TRBD2	TRBJ2-7	NA	CASSPPGLVYEQYF	TGTGCCAGCAGTCCCCCGGGACTAGTATACGAGCAGTACTTC
TRBV6-6	TRBD1	TRBJ1-6	few	CAGAQGLGNSPLHF	TGTGCCGGCGCACAGGGGTTAGGCAATTCACCCCTCCACTTT
TRBV18	TRBD2	TRBJ2-7	NA	CASSPGTSGYEQYF	TGTGCCAGCTCACCGGGGACTAGCGGCTACGAGCAGTACTTC
TRBV10-3	TRBD2	TRBJ2-1	NA	CAISPTSGRYNEQFF	TGTGCCATCAGCCCGACTAGCGGGAGGTACAATGAGCAGTTCTTC
TRBV19	TRBD2	TRBJ2-1	NA	CASSIARAGGPYNEQFF	TGTGCCAGTAGTATAGCAAGAGCGGGAGGGCCATACAATGAGCAGTTCTTC
TRBV2	TRBD1	TRBJ2-1	NA	CASTPGQPYNEQFF	TGTGCCAGCACTCCGGGACAGCCCTACAATGAGCAGTTCTTC
TRBV6-5	TRBD1	TRBJ2-7	NA	CASSYRGRPYEQYF	TGTGCCAGCAGTTACAGGGGGCGCCCCTACGAGCAGTACTTC
TRBV19	TRBD2	TRBJ2-7	NA	CASSMGGAAPYEQYF	TGTGCCAGTAGTATGGGAGGGGCGGCTCCCTACGAGCAGTACTTC
TRBV11-2	NA	TRBJ2-4	NA	CASSPGPGGIQYF	TGTGCCAGCAGCCCGGGACCTGGGGGGATTCAGTACTTC
TRBV2	TRBD2	TRBJ2-3	NA	CASSYGLAGGIKGDTQYF	TGTGCCAGCAGCTACGGACTAGCGGGGGGCATCAAGGGAGATACGCAGTATTTT
TRBV5-8	NA	TRBJ2-6	NA	CASSIMGGKHGANVLTF	TGTGCCAGCAGCATAATGGGGGGAAAGCATGGGGCCAACGTCCTGACTTTC
TRBV5-1	NA	TRBJ2-3	NA	CASSRTTSTDTQYF	TGCGCCAGCAGCAGGACAACCAGCACAGATACGCAGTATTTT
TRBV4-1	NA	TRBJ1-4	NA	CASSQGGTNEKLFF	TGCGCCAGCAGCCAGGGGGGAACTAATGAAAAACTGTTTTTT
TRBV18	TRBD2	TRBJ2-1	NA	CASSPPGLANNEQFF	TGTGCCAGCTCACCCCCGGGACTAGCGAACAATGAGCAGTTCTTC
TRBV14	NA	TRBJ2-3	NA	CASSRGKGTDTQYF	TGTGCCAGCAGCCGAGGAAAGGGCACAGATACGCAGTATTTT
TRBV5-6	TRBD2	TRBJ2-3	NA	CASSSLSGGEDTQYF	TGTGCCAGCAGCTCCCTAAGCGGGGGGGAAGATACGCAGTATTTT
TRBV5-1	TRBD2	TRBJ2-7	NA	CASSLESRGSYEQYF	TGCGCCAGCAGCTTGGAATCGCGGGGGAGCTACGAGCAGTACTTC
TRBV11-3	NA	TRBJ2-5	NA	CASSLGVAEGETQYF	TGTGCCAGCAGCTTAGGGGTAGCGGAGGGAGAGACCCAGTACTTC
TRBV6-6	TRBD1	TRBJ2-7	NA	CASTRQGPYYEQYF	TGTGCCAGCACGAGACAGGGGCCATACTACGAGCAGTACTTC
TRBV12-2	NA	TRBJ1-1	NA	CASRLETLGAGDTEAFF	TGTGCAAGTCGCTTAGAAACCCTGGGGGCAGGGGACACTGAAGCTTTCTTT
TRBV2	TRBD1	TRBJ2-7	NA	CASSTGTGVHEQYF	TGTGCCAGCAGCACCGGGACAGGGGTTCACGAGCAGTACTTC
TRBV7-2	TRBD1	TRBJ1-3	NA	CASSRDRELRSGNTIYF	TGTGCCAGCAGCCGGGACAGGGAATTAAGATCTGGAAACACCATATATTTT
TRBV28	TRBD1	TRBJ1-3	once	CASGDSGNTIYF	TGTGCCAGCGGGGACAGTGGAAACACCATATATTTT
TRBV12-5	TRBD1	TRBJ2-7	many	CASGSSGQGRQYF	TGTGCTAGTGGTTCCAGCGGACAGGGCAGGCAGTACTTC
TRBV15	NA	TRBJ1-4	NA	CATSSFGSTTNEKLFF	TGTGCCACCAGCAGTTTCGGGAGTACAACTAATGAAAAACTGTTTTTT
TRBV12-2	NA	TRBJ2-1	NA	CASRLPYGSRGEQFF	TGTGCAAGTCGCCTTCCTTACGGGAGTCGTGGTGAGCAGTTCTTC
TRBV6-5	TRBD1	TRBJ2-1	NA	CASTKTGAIYNEQFF	TGTGCCAGCACCAAGACAGGGGCCATATACAATGAGCAGTTCTTC
TRBV6-1	NA	TRBJ1-2	NA	CASSAGDTIYGYTF	TGTGCCAGCAGTGCTGGGGACACCATTTATGGCTACACCTTC
TRBV10-3	NA	TRBJ1-3	NA	CAISAGRGPGNTIYF	TGTGCCATCAGTGCAGGGCGGGGGCCTGGAAACACCATATATTTT
TRBV29-1	TRBD1	TRBJ2-1	NA	CSVETGGSSYNEQFF	TGCAGCGTGGAAACAGGGGGAAGCTCCTACAATGAGCAGTTCTTC
TRBV5-4	NA	TRBJ2-2	NA	CASSLARANTGELFF	TGTGCCAGCAGCTTGGCCAGGGCGAACACCGGGGAGCTGTTTTTT
TRBV6-5	TRBD2	TRBJ2-1	NA	CASSFPTSGGDEQFF	TGTGCCAGCAGTTTCCCGACTAGCGGGGGAGATGAGCAGTTCTTC
TRBV7-9	NA	TRBJ2-3	NA	CASSLDPGSADTQYF	TGTGCCAGCAGCTTAGACCCGGGATCCGCAGATACGCAGTATTTT
TRBV2	NA	TRBJ2-7	NA	CATREGDYSLDEQYF	TGTGCCACCAGGGAGGGGGACTATTCTCTCGACGAGCAGTACTTC
TRBV28	TRBD1	TRBJ2-6	NA	CASTQGASGANVLTF	TGTGCCAGCACCCAGGGGGCGTCTGGGGCCAACGTCCTGACTTTC
TRBV5-4	TRBD1	TRBJ1-1	NA	CASSRDRGRTEAFF	TGTGCCAGCAGCAGAGACAGGGGGCGGACTGAAGCTTTCTTT
TRBV13	NA	TRBJ2-1	NA	CASSLGLLLYNEQFF	TGTGCCAGCAGCTTAGGACTACTTCTTTACAATGAGCAGTTCTTC
TRBV6-1	NA	TRBJ2-1	NA	CANRGGGFGNEQFF	TGTGCCAACCGAGGAGGGGGCTTCGGTAATGAGCAGTTCTTC
TRBV4-3	TRBD1	TRBJ2-3	NA	CASSPAGTGEADTQYF	TGCGCCAGCAGCCCGGCCGGGACAGGGGAAGCGGATACGCAGTATTTT
TRBV6-1	NA	TRBJ1-2	NA	CASGGTPGGYTF	TGTGCCAGCGGGGGGACGCCGGGGGGCTACACCTTC
TRBV6-4	NA	TRBJ1-6	NA	CASSDSRQAPPLHF	TGTGCCAGCAGTGACTCGAGGCAAGCCCCACCCCTCCACTTT